The T cell receptor (beta chain) under discussion was sequenced for a study of molecular identifiers for immune sequencing clone quantification. The study's findings and limits: Detecting spiked Jurkat TCR RNA from one cell among more than 750,000 naive cells was reportedly possible.

TCRdb recomputed calls from the PCR reads with MiXCR, one row per CDR3 protein. Seen here are approximately 550,000 distinct CDR3 sequences, 20% to 25% observed once, and the top ten hold approximately 0.8%. This CDR3 region has 16 residues. V gave up 2 bases and J gave up 6 bases; unmatched junction bases: 8. CDR1 is SGHRS, CDR2 YFSETQ, per germline. This clonotype was seen more than once but under ten times. The antigen remains unidentified. Sequenced input: naive CD8+ T cells from blood, with Jurkat cell RNA spiked in. Subset noted: FACS-sorted CD8+CD4-CCR7+CD45RA+ naive T cells. The sequence was obtained from a human donor in good health. Some libraries in this study had Jurkat cell RNA spiked in. V usage is TRBV5-1 and J usage is TRBJ2-3, with TRBD2 identical over 11 bases. The chain's CDR3 is CASSFLGLAVPDTQYF. The CDR3 coding sequence is TGCGCCAGCAGCTTCCTGGGACTAGCGGTCCCGGATACGCAGTATTTT.